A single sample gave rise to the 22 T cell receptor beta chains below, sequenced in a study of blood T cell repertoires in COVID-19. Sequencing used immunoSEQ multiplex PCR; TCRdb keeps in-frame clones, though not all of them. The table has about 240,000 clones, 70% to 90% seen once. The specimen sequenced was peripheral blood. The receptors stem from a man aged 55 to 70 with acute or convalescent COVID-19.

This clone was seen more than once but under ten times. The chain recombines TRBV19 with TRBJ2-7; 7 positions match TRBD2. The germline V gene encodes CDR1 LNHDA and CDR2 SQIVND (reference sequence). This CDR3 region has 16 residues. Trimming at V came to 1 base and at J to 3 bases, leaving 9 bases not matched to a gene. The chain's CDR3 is CASSIGVSGKYYEQYF. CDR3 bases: TGTGCCAGTAGTATAGGAGTCAGCGGGAAATACTACGAGCAGTACTTC.

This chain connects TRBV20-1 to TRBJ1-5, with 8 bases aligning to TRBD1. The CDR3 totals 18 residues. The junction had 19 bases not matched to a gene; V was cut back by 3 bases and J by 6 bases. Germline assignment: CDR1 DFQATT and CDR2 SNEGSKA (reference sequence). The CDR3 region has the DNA TGCAGTGCTAGTGATGCCCGACAGGGGCTAGTAAAAGGTCAGCCCCAGCATTTT. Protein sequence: CSASDARQGLVKGQPQHF.

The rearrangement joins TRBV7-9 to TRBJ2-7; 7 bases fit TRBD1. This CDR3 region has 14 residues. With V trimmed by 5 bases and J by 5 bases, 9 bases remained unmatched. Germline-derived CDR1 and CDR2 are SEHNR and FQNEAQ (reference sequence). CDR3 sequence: CASSVTGAGDEQYF. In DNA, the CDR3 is TGTGCCAGCAGCGTCACAGGGGCAGGAGACGAGCAGTACTTC.

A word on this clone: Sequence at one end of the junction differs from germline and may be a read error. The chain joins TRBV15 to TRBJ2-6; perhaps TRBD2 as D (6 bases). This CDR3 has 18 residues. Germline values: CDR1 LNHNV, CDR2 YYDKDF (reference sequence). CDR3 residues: CATSREGLLASGANVLTF. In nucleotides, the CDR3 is TGTGCCACCAGCCGAGAAGGCCTACTAGCCTCTGGGGCCAACGTCCTGACTTTC.

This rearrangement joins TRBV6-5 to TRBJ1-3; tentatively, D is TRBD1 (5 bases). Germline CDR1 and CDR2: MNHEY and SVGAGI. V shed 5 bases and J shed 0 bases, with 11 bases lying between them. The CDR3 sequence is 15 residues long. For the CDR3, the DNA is TGTGCCAGCAGTCCCGTGGGGCTCTCTGGAAACACCATATATTTT. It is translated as CASSPVGLSGNTIYF.

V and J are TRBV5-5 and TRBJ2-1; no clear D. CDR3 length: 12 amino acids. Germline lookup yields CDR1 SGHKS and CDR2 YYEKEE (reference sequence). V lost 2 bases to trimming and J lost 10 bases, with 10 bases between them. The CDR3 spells CASSLGAREQFF. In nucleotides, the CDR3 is TGTGCCAGCAGCTTAGGAGCTCGGGAGCAGTTCTTC.

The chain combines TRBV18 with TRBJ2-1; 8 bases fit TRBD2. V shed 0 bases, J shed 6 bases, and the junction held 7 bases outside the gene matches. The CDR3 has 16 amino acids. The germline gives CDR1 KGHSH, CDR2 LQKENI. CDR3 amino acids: CASSPPRGGTGNEQFF. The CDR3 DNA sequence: TGTGCCAGCTCACCACCACGGGGGGGAACGGGCAATGAGCAGTTCTTC.

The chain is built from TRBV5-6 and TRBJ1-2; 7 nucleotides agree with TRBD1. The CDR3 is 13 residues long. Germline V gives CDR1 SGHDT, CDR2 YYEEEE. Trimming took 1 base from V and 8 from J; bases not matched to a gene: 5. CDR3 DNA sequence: TGTGCCAGCAGCTTGACAGGGGCGAGAGGCTACACCTTC. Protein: CASSLTGARGYTF.

CDR3 in DNA: TGTGCCAGCAGCGAACGACAGGGGTACGAGCAGTACTTC. It encodes CASSERQGYEQYF. This chain joins TRBV7-6 and TRBJ2-7, with TRBD1 matching over 8 bases. The CDR3 extends over 13 amino acids. The V and J ends lost 5 bases and 4 bases, in that order; junction bases with no gene match: 4. Germline V gene data show CDR1 as SGHVS and CDR2 as FNYEAQ.

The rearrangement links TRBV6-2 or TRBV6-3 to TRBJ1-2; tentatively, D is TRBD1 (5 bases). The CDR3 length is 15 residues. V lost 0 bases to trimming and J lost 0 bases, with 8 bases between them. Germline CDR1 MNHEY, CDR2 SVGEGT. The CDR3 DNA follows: TGTGCCAGCAGTTACTCGCCAGGGACTAACTATGGCTACACCTTC. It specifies CASSYSPGTNYGYTF.

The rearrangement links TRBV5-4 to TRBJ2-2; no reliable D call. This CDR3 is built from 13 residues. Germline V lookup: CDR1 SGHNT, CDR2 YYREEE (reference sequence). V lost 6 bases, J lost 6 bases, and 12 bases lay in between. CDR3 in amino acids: CASTLPGSGELFF. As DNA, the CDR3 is TGTGCCAGCACCCTCCCCGGTTCCGGGGAGCTGTTTTTT.

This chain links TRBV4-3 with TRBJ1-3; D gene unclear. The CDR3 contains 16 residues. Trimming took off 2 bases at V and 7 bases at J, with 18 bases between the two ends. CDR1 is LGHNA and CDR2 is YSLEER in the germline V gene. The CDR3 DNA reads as TGCGCCAGCAGCCAAAGTTATACACCGAGGAGGAACACCATATATTTT. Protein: CASSQSYTPRRNTIYF.

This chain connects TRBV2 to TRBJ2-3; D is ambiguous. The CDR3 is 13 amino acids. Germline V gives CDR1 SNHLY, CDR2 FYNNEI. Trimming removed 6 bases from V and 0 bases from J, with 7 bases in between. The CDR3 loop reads CASRTGSTDTQYF. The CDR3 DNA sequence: TGTGCCAGCAGGACGGGTAGCACAGATACGCAGTATTTT.

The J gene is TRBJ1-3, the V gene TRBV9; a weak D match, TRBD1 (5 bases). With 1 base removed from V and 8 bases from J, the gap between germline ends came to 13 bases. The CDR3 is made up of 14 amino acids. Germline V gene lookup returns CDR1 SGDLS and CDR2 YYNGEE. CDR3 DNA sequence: TGTGCCAGCAGCGTAAACCCTACGGGGGACACCATATATTTT. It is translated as CASSVNPTGDTIYF.

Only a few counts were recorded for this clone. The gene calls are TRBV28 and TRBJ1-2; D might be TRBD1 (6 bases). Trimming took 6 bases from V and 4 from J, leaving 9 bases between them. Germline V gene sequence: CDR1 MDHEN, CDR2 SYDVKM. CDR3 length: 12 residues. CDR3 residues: CASSADSYGYTF. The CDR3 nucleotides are TGTGCCAGCAGCGCGGACAGCTATGGCTACACCTTC.

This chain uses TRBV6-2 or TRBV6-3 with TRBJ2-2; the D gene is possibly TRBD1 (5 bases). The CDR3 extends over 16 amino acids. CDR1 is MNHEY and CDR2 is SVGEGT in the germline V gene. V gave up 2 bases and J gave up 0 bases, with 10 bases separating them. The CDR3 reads CASSYGPGSNTGELFF. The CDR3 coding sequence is TGTGCCAGCAGTTACGGTCCAGGGTCGAACACCGGGGAGCTGTTTTTT.

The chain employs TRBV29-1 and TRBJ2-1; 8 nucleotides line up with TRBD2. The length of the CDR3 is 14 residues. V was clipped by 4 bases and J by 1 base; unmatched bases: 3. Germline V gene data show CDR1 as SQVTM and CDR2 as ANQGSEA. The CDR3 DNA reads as TGCAGCGTTGGTGTAGCGGGGTCCTACAATGAGCAGTTCTTC. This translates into CSVGVAGSYNEQFF.

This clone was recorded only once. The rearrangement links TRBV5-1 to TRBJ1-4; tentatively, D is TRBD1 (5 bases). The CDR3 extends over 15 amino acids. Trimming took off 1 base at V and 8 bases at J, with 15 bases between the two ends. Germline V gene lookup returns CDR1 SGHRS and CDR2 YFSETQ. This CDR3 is CASSLSRGVREKLFF. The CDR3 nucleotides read TGCGCCAGCAGCTTGTCCCGGGGGGTAAGAGAAAAACTGTTTTTT.

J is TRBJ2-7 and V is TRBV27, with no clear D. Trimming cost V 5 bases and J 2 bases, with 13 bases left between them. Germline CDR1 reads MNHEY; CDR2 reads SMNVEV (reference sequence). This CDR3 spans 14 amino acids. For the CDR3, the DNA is TGTGCCAGCAGTCCTCCGTCCCGTCCCTACGAGCAGTACTTC. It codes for CASSPPSRPYEQYF.

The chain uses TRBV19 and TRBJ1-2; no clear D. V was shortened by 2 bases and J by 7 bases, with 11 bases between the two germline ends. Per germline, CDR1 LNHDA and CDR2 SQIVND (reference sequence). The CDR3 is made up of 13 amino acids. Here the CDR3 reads CASSISRGIGYTF. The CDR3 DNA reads TGTGCCAGTAGTATATCTCGCGGGATTGGCTACACCTTC.

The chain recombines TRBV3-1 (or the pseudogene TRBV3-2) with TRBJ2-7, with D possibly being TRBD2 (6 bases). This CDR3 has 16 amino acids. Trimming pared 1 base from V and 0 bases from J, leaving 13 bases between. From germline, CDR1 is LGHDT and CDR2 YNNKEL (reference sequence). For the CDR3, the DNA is TGTGCCAGCAGCCAAGCCGGGGGTCCATCCTCCTACGAGCAGTACTTC. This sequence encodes CASSQAGGPSSYEQYF.

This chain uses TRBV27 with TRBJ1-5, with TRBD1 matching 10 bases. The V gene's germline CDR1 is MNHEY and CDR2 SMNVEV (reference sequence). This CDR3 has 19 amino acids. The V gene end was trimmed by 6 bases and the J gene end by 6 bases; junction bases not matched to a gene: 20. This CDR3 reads CASRSQGQDRGLLSQPQHF. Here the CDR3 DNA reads TGTGCCAGCAGGTCCCAGGGTCAAGACAGGGGGCTATTAAGTCAGCCCCAGCATTTT.